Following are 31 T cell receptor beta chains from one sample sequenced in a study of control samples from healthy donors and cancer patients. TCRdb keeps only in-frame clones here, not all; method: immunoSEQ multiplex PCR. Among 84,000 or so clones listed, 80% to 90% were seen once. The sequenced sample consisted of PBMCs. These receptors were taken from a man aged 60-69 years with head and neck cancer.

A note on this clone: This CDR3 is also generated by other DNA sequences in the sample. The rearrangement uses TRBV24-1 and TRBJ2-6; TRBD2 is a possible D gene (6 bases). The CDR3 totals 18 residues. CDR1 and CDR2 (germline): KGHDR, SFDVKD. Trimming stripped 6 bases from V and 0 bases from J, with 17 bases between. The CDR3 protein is CATSNLMGGGSGANVLTF. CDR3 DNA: TGTGCCACCAGTAATCTAATGGGGGGTGGCTCTGGGGCCAACGTCCTGACTTTC.

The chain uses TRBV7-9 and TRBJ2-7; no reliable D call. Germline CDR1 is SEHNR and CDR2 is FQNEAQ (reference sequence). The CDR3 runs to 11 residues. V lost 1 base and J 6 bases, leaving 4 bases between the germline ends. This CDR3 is CASSLVSEQYF. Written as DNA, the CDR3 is TGTGCCAGCAGCTTAGTCTCCGAGCAGTACTTC. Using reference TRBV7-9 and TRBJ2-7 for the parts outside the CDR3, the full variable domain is DTGVSQNPRHKITKRGQNVTFRCDPISEHNRLYWYRQTLGQGPEFLTYFQNEAQLEKSRLLSDRFSAERPKGSFSTLEIQRTEQGDSAMYLCASSLVSEQYFGPGTRLTVT.

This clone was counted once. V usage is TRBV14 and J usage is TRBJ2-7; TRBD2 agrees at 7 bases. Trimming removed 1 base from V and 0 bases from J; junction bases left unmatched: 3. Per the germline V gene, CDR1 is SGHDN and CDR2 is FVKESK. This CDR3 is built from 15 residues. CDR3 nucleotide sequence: TGTGCCAGCAGCCAAGCTAGCGGAGTCTCCTACGAGCAGTACTTC. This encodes CASSQASGVSYEQYF.

Written as DNA, the CDR3 is TGTGCCAGCAGGGCATTAACAGGAGGTCTATCTCGGGGTGGCTACACCTTC. Amino acid sequence: CASRALTGGLSRGGYTF. The genes are TRBV27 and TRBJ1-2; D is possibly TRBD1 (5 bases). Germline-derived CDR1 and CDR2 are MNHEY and SMNVEV (reference sequence). The V end was cut by 6 bases, the J end by 7 bases, with 27 bases between. This CDR3 comprises 17 residues.

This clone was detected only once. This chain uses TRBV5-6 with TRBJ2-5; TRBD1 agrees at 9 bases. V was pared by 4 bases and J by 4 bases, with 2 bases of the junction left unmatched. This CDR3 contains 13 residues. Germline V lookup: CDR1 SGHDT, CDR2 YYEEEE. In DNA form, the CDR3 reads TGTGCCAGCAGCAGACAGGGGGGAGAGACCCAGTACTTC. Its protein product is CASSRQGGETQYF.

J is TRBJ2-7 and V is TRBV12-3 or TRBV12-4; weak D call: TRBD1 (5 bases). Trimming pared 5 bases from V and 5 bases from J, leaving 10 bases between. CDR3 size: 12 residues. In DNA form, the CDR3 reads TGTGCCAGCAGTACAGGACGTGACGAGCAGTACTTC. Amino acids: CASSTGRDEQYF.

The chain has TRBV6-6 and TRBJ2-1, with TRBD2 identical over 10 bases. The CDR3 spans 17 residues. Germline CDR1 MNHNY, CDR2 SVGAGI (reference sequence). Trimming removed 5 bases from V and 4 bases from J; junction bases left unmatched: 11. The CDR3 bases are TGTGCCAGCAGTCCCTCCCTAGCGGGAGCCTGGTACAATGAGCAGTTCTTC. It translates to CASSPSLAGAWYNEQFF.

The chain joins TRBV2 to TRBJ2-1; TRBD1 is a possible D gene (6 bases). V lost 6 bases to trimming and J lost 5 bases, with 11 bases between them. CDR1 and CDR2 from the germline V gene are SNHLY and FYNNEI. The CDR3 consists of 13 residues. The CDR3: CASRQDSHNEQFF. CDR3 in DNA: TGTGCCAGCAGGCAGGACAGCCACAATGAGCAGTTCTTC.

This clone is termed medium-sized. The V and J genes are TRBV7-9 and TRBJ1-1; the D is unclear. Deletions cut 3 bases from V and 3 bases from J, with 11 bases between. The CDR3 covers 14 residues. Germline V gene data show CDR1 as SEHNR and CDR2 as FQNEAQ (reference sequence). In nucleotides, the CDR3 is TGTGCCAGCAGCTTGGGGTATATGGACACTGAAGCTTTCTTT. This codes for CASSLGYMDTEAFF. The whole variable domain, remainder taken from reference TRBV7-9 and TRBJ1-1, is DTGVSQNPRHKITKRGQNVTFRCDPISEHNRLYWYRQTLGQGPEFLTYFQNEAQLEKSRLLSDRFSAERPKGSFSTLEIQRTEQGDSAMYLCASSLGYMDTEAFFGQGTRLTVV.

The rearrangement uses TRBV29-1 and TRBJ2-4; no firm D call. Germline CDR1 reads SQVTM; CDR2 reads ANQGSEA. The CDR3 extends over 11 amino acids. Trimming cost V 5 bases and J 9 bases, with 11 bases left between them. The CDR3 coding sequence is TGCAGCGTTACGCTTCTTCGCATTCAGTACTTC. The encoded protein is CSVTLLRIQYF.

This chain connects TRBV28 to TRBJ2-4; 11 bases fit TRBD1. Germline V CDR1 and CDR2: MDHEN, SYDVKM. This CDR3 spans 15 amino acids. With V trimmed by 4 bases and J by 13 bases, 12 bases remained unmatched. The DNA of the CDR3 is TGTGCCAGCAGTTCAAACGACCGGGACAGGGGGGTGCAGTACTTC. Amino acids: CASSSNDRDRGVQYF.

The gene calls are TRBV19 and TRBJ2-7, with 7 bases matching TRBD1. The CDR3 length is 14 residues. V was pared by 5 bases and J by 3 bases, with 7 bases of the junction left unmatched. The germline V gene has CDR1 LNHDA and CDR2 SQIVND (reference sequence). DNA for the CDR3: TGTGCCAGTAGTCCCAGGGACAGAAACTACGAGCAGTACTTC. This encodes CASSPRDRNYEQYF. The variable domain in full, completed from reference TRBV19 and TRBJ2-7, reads DGGITQSPKYLFRKEGQNVTLSCEQNLNHDAMYWYRQDPGQGLRLIYYSQIVNDFQKGDIAEGYSVSREKKESFPLTVTSAQKNPTAFYLCASSPRDRNYEQYFGPGTRLTVT.

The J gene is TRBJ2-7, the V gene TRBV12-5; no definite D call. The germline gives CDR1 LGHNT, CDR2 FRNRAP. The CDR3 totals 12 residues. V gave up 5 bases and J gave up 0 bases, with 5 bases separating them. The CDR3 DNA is TGTGCTAGTGGTCTTAGCTCCTACGAGCAGTACTTC. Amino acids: CASGLSSYEQYF. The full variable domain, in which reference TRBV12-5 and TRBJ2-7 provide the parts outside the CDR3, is DARVTQTPRHKVTEMGQEVTMRCQPILGHNTVFWYRQTMMQGLELLAYFRNRAPLDDSGMPKDRFSAEMPDATLATLKIQPSEPRDSAVYFCASGLSSYEQYFGPGTRLTVT.

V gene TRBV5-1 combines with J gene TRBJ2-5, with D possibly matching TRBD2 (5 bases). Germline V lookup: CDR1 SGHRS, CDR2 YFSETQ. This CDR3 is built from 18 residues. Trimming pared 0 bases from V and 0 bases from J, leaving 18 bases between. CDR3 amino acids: CASSLGVGLAGYQETQYF. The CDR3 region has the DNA TGCGCCAGCAGCTTGGGTGTAGGGCTAGCAGGATACCAAGAGACCCAGTACTTC. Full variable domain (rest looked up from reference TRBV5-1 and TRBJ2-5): KAGVTQTPRYLIKTRGQQVTLSCSPISGHRSVSWYQQTPGQGLQFLFEYFSETQRNKGNFPGRFSGRQFSNSRSEMNVSTLELGDSALYLCASSLGVGLAGYQETQYFGPGTRLLVL.

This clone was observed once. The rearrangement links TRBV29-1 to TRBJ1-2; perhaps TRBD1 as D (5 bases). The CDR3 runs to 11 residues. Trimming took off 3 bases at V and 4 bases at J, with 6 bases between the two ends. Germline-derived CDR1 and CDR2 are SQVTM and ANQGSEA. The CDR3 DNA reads TGCAGCGTTGATCAGGGCTATGGCTACACCTTC. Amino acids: CSVDQGYGYTF.

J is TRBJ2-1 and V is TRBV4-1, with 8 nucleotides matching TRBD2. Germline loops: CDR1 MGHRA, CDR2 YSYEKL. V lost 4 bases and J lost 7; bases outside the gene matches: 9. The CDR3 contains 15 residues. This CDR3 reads CASSPSLGGGNEQFF. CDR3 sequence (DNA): TGCGCCAGCAGCCCCTCCCTTGGCGGGGGGAATGAGCAGTTCTTC.

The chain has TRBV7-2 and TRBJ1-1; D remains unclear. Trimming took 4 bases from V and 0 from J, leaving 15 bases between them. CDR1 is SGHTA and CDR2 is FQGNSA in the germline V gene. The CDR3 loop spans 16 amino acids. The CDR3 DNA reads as TGTGCCAGCAGCTCCGAGGTGGCGGCTATGAACACTGAAGCTTTCTTT. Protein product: CASSSEVAAMNTEAFF.

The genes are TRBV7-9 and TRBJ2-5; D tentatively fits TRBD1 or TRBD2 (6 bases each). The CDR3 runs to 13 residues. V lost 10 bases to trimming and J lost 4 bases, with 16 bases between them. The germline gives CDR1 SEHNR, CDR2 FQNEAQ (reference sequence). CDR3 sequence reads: CAIEGGSVETQYF. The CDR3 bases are TGTGCCATCGAGGGGGGTTCAGTAGAGACCCAGTACTTC.

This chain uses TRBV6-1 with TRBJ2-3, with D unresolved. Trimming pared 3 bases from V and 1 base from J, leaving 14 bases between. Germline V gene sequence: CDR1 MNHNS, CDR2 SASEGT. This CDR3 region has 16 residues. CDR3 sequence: CASSDKAPVGTDTQYF. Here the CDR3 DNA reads TGTGCCAGCAGTGACAAGGCCCCGGTGGGCACAGATACGCAGTATTTT.

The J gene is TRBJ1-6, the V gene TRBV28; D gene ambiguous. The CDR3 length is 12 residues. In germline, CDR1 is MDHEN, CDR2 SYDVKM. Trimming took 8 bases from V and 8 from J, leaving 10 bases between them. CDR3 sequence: CASGVGDSPLHF. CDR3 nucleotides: TGTGCCAGCGGGGTGGGAGATTCACCCCTCCACTTT.

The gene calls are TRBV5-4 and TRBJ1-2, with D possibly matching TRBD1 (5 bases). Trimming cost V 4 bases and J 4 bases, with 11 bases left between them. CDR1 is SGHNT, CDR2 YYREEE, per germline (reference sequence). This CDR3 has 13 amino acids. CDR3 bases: TGTGCCAGCAGCCCGGTTGGGGCCTATGGCTACACCTTC. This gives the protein CASSPVGAYGYTF.

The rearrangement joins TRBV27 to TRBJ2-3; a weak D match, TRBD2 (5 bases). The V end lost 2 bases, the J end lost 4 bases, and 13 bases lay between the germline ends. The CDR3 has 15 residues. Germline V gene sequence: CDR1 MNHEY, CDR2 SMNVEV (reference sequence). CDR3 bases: TGTGCCAGCAGTTTAGCGAGCGGAGCGCCAGATACGCAGTATTTT. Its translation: CASSLASGAPDTQYF.

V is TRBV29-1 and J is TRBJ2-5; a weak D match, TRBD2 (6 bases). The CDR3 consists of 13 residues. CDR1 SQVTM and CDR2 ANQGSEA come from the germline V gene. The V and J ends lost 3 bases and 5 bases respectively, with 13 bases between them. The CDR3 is CSVEGPAGETQYF. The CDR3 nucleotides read TGCAGCGTTGAGGGACCCGCGGGGGAGACCCAGTACTTC.

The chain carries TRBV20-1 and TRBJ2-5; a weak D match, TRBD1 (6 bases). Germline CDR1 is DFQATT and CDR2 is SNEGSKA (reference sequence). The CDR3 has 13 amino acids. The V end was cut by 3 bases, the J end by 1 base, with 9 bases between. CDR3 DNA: TGCAGTGCTAGTGGACAGCTCCAAGAGACCCAGTACTTC. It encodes CSASGQLQETQYF.

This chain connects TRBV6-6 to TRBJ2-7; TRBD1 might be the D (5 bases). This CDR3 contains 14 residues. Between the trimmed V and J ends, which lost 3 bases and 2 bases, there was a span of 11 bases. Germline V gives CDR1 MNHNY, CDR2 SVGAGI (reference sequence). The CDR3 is CASSYQGTTYEQYF. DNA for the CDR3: TGTGCCAGCAGTTATCAGGGAACCACCTACGAGCAGTACTTC.

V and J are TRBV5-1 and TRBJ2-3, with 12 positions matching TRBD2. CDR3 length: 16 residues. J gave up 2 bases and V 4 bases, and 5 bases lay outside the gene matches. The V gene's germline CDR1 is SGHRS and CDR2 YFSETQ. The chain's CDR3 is CASSDGTSGPTDTQYF. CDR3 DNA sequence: TGCGCCAGCAGCGACGGGACTAGCGGGCCCACAGATACGCAGTATTTT.

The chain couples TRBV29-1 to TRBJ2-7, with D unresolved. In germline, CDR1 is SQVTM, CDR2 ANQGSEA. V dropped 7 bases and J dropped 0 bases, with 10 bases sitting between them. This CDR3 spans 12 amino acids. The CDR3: CSALDNSYEQYF. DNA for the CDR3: TGCAGCGCCTTAGACAACTCCTACGAGCAGTACTTC.

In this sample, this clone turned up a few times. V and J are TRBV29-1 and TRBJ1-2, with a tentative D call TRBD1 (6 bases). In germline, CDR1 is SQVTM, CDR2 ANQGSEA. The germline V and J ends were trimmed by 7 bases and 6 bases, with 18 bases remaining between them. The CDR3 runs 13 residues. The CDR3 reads CSAEDRLNDGYTF. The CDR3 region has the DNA TGCAGCGCTGAGGACAGACTAAATGATGGCTACACCTTC.

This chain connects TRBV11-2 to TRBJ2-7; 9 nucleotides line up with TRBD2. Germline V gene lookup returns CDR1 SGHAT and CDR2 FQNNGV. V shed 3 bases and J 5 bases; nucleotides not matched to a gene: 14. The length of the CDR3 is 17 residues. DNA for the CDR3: TGTGCCAGCAGCTTCCGGGTAGCGGGAGTCCTCCCCCACGAGCAGTACTTC. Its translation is CASSFRVAGVLPHEQYF.

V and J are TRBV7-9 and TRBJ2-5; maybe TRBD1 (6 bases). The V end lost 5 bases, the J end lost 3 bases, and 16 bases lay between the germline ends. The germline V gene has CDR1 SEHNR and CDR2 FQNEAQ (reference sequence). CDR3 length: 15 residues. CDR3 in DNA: TGTGCCAGCAGCCTGAGTGTGACAGGTGAAGAGACCCAGTACTTC. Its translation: CASSLSVTGEETQYF.

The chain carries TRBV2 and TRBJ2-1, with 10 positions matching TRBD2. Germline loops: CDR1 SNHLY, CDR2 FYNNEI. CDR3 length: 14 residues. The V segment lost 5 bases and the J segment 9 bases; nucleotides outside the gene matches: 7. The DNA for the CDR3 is TGTGCCAGCAGTTCGACTAGCGGGCCGGCTGAGCAGTTCTTC. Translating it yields CASSSTSGPAEQFF.